This T cell receptor beta chain stems from a study of cytomegalovirus exposure and HLA in healthy donors. As for the study in general: Drawn from HLA-typed donors, 80 million to 100 million unique TCRs were held in an early data release. General study findings and limits: The authors confirmed in vitro that a few CMV-associated chains were specific for CMV antigens. Accurate prediction of HLA-A and HLA-B alleles (for most subjects) was reportedly achieved from TCR beta sequences.

The PCR contained 60 Vbeta and 13 Jbeta primers. Clones were read by immunoSEQ multiplex PCR, and TCRdb kept only the in-frame ones, dropping some. Its clone listing holds about 200,000 clones. As to this clone: Its specificity is not known.

This receptor was obtained from a boy between 5 and 17 years old in good health and CMV-seronegative. The sequenced sample consisted of PBMCs.

The CDR3 loop is CASSDRARGGYTF. DNA of the CDR3: TGTGCCAGCAGTGACAGGGCCCGCGGTGGCTACACCTTC. The rearrangement joins TRBV2 to TRBJ1-2; TRBD1 is a possible D gene (5 bases). Germline CDR1 is SNHLY and CDR2 is FYNNEI. The CDR3 runs to 13 residues. V lost 3 bases, J lost 7 bases, and 12 bases lay in between.